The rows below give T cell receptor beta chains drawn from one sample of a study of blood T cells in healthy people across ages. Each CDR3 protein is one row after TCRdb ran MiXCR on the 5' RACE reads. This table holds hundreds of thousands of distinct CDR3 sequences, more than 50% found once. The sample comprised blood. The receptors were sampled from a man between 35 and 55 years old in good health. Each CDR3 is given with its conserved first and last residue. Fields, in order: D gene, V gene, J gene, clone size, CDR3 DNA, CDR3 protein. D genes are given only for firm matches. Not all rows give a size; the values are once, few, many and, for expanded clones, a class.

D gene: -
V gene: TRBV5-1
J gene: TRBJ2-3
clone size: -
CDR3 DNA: TGCGCCAGCAGGTATGCAGGGTCGGATACGCAGTATTTT
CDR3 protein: CASRYAGSDTQYF

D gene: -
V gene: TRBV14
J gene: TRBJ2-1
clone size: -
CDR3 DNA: TGTGCCAGCGGCCAGATATTGGGCCATGAGCAGTTCTTC
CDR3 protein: CASGQILGHEQFF

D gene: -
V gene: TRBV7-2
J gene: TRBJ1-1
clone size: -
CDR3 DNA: TGTGCCAGCAGGTCCGGGACCCGGGACACTGAAGCTTTCTTT
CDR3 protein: CASRSGTRDTEAFF

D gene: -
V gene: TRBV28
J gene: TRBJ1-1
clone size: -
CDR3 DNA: TGTGCCAGCGTAAACAGGACTAAAGCTTTCTTT
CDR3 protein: CASVNRTKAFF

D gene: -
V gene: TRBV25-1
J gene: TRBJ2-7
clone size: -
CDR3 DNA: TGTGCTCTTAAGAGGATCCACGAGCAGTACTTC
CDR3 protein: CALKRIHEQYF

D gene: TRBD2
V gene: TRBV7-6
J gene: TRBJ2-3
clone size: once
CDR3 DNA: TGTGCCAGCAGCTTATTCGCTCCGGGGGGACGGCCCAGTACAGATACGCAGTATTTT
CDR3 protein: CASSLFAPGGRPSTDTQYF

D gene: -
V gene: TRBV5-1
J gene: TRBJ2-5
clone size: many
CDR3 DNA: TGCGCCAGCAGCGTTGACACTACCTCGGGGGAGACCCAGTACTTC
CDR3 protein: CASSVDTTSGETQYF

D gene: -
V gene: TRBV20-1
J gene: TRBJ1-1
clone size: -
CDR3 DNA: TGCAGTGGTAACCCGGGACAGAACACTGAAGCTTTCTTT
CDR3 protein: CSGNPGQNTEAFF

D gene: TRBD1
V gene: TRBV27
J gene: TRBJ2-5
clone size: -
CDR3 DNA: TGTGCCAGCAAGACTCGACAGGGTTTAGGAGAGACCCAGTACTTC
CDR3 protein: CASKTRQGLGETQYF

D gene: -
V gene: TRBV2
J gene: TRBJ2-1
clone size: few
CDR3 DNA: TGTGCCAGCAGTCGGGCCATACCTTACAATGAGCAGTTCTTC
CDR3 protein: CASSRAIPYNEQFF

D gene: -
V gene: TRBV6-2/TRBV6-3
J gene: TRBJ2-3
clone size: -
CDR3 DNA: TGTGCCAGCAGTTACGGTACCTGGGCGGTGGGAGTTGCTACGCAGTATTTT
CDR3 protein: CASSYGTWAVGVATQYF

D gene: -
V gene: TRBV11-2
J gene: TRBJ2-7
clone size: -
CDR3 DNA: TGTGCCAGCAGCTTAGAGATAGCAGCCCACTACGAGCAGTACTTC
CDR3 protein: CASSLEIAAHYEQYF

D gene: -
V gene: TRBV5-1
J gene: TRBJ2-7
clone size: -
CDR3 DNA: TGCGCCAGCAGCTGGGCGGAGTCGGGCGAGCAGTACTTC
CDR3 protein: CASSWAESGEQYF

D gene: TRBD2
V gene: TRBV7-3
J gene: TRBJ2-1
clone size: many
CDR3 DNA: TGTGCCAGCAGTCTAGCGGGGGGGAACAATGAGCAGTTCTTC
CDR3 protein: CASSLAGGNNEQFF

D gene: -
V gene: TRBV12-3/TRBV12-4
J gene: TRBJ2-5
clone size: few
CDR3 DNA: TGTGCCAGCAGTTTGGGCAGGGAGAAGACCCAGTACTTC
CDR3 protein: CASSLGREKTQYF

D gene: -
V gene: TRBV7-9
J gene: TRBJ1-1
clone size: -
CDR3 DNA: TGTGCCAGCAGCTTAGGGCCTTCAATGGTCACTGAAGCTTTCTTT
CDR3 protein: CASSLGPSMVTEAFF

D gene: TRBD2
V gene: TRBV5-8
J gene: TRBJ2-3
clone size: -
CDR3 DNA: TGTGCCAGCAATCTAGCGGCGGGCGGGGACCACACAGATACGCAGTATTTT
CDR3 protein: CASNLAAGGDHTDTQYF

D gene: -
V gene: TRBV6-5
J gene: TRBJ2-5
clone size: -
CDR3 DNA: TGTGCCAGCAGCAAACCGGGAAGGTCAGAGACCCAGTACTTC
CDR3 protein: CASSKPGRSETQYF

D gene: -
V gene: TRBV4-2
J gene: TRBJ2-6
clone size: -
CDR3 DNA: TGTGTCAGCAGCCAAGAAGGCTGGGCCCCCGGGACCCTTCAATCTGGGGCCAACGTCCTGACTTTC
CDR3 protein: CVSSQEGWAPGTLQSGANVLTF

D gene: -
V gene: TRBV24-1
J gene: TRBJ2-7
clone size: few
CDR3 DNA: TGTGCCACCAGTGATCCGTGGGCAGGGGACGTCCACGAGCAGTACTTC
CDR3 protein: CATSDPWAGDVHEQYF

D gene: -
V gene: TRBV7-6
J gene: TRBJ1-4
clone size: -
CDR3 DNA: TGTGCCAGCAGCCCTGGACAGATAGGGGAAAAACTGTTTTTT
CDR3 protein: CASSPGQIGEKLFF

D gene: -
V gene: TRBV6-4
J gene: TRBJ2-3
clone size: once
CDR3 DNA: TGTGCCAGCAGTGACGCGGCGGGCCCCCTCGGCACGCAGTATTTT
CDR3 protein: CASSDAAGPLGTQYF

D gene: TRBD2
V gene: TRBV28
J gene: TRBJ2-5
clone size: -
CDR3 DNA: TGTGCCGGCAGTTCCCCAGACTGGGGGGGGAGAGAGACCCAGTACTTC
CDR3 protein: CAGSSPDWGGRETQYF

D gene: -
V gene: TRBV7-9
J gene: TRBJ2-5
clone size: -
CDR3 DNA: TGTGCCAGCAGCTTAGCGGCGACGGGGAAGGAGCAGTACTTC
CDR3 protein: CASSLAATGKEQYF

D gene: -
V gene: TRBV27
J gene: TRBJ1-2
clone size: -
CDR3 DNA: TGTGCCAGCACCTATCCCACACGCGATAGGGTCAACTATGGCTACACCTTC
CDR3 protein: CASTYPTRDRVNYGYTF

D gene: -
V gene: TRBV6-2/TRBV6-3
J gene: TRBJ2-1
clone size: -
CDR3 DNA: TGTGCCAGCAGTTACGGGCGGGTAAATGAGCAGTTCTTC
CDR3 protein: CASSYGRVNEQFF

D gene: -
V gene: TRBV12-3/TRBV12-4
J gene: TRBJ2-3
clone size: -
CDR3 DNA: TGTGCCAGCATTATGGGAGGGGGTACACCCACAGATACGCAGTATTTT
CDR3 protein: CASIMGGGTPTDTQYF

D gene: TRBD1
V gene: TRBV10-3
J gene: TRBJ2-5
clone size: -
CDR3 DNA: TGTGCCATCAGTGGGGACAGACAAGAGACCCAGTACTTC
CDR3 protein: CAISGDRQETQYF

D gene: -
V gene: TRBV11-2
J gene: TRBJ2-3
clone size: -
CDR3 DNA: TGTACCAGCAGCTTCGGGGTACCTAGCACAGATACGCAGTATTTT
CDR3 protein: CTSSFGVPSTDTQYF

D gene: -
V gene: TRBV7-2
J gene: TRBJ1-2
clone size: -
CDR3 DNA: TGTGCCAGCAGCTTAGATCTGGGATTAAGTGGCTACACCTTC
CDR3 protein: CASSLDLGLSGYTF

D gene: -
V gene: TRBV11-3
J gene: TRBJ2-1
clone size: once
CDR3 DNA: TGTGCCAGCAGCCCCCACCGGATTGGCGGGAACAATGAGCAGTTCTTC
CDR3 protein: CASSPHRIGGNNEQFF

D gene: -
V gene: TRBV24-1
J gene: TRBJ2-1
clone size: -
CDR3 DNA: TGTGCCACCGCTAAACAGGGTGTCAATGAGCAGTTCTTC
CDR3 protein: CATAKQGVNEQFF

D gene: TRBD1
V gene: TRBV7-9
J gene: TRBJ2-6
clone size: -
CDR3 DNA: TGTGCCAGCAGCTTAGCGACAGGGTCTGGGGCCAACGTCCTGACTTTC
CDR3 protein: CASSLATGSGANVLTF

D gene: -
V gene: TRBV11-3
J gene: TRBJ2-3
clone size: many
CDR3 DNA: TGTGCCAGCAGCTTAGGCCGTGACACAGATACGCAGTATTTT
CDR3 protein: CASSLGRDTDTQYF

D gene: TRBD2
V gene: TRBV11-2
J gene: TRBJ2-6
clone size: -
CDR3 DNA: TGTGCCAGCGGACAACTAGCGGGGACCTCTGGGGCCAACGTCCTGACTTTC
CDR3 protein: CASGQLAGTSGANVLTF

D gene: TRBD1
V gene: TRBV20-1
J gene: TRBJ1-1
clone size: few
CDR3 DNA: TGCAGTGCCAAGGAGACAGGGCGTGAAGCTTTCTTT
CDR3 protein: CSAKETGREAFF

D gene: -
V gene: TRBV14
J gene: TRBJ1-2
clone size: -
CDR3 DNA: TGTGCCAGCAGCCCCAATGGGGGGACCTATGGCTACACCTTC
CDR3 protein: CASSPNGGTYGYTF

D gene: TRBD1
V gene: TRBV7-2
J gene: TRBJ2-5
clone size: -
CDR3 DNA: TGTGCCAGCAGCTTATATTGGCCCGGGACAGGGTTGGGCCTCCAAGAGACCCAGTACTTC
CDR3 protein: CASSLYWPGTGLGLQETQYF

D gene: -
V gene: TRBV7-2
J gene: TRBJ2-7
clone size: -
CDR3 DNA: TGTGCCAGCAGCCCCCTCGGGGGAACCCCTTCCTACGAGCAGTACTTC
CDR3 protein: CASSPLGGTPSYEQYF

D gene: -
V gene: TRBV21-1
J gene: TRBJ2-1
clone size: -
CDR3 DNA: TGTGCCAGCAGCTCCCCTGGGGGACAGGGGGCGGGAGAGCAGTTCTTC
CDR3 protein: CASSSPGGQGAGEQFF

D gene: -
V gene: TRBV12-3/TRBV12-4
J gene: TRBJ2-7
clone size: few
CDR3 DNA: TGTGCCAGCAGTTTAACACCCGGGGGCAAGCAGTACTTC
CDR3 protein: CASSLTPGGKQYF

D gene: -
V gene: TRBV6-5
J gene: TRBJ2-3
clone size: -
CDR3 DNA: TGTGCCAGCAGTTACACCAGGGGAGCGGATACGCAGTATTTT
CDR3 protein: CASSYTRGADTQYF

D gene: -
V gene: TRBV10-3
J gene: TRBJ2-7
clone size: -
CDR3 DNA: TGTGCCATCAGTGACACCGACAGAGTTTACGAGCAGTACTTC
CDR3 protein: CAISDTDRVYEQYF

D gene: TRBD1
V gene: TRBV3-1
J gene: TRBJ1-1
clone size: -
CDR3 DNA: TGTGCCAGCAGCCCCGGACAGGGGGACACTGAAGCTTTCTTT
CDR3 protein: CASSPGQGDTEAFF

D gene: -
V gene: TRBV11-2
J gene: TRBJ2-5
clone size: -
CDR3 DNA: TGTGCCAGCAGCTTAAGTCAGTTTGAGACCCAGTACTTC
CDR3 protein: CASSLSQFETQYF

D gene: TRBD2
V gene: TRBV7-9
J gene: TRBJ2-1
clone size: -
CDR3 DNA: TGTGCCAGCAGCTCGGGGACTACCAATGAGCAGTTCTTC
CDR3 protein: CASSSGTTNEQFF

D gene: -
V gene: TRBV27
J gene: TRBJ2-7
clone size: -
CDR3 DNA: TGTGCCAGCAGTTTTTCAGGCGAGCAGTACTTC
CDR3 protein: CASSFSGEQYF

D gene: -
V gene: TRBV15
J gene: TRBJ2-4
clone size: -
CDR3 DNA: TGTGCCACCAGCAGAATCCCCTCAGGGAGCTCCTACAATGAGCAGTACTTC
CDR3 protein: CATSRIPSGSSYNEQYF

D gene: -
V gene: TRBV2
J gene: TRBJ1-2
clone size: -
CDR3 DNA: TGTGCCAGCAATTCGAACAGGGTTAACTATGGCTACACCTTC
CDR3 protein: CASNSNRVNYGYTF